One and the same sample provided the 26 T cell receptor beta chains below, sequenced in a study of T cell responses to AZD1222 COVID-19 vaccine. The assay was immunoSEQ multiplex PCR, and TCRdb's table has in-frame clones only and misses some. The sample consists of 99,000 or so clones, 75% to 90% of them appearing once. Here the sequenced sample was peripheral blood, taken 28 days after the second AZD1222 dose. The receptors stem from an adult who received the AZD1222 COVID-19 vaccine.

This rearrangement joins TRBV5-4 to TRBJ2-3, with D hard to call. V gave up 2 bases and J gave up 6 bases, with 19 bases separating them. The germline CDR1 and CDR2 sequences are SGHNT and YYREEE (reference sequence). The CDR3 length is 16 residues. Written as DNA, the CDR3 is TGTGCCAGCAGCTTCGGTCCGGACCCGTCTGAGGATACGCAGTATTTT. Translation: CASSFGPDPSEDTQYF. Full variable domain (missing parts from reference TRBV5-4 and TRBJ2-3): ETGVTQSPTHLIKTRGQQVTLRCSSQSGHNTVSWYQQALGQGPQFIFQYYREEENGRGNFPPRFSGLQFPNYSSELNVNALELDDSALYLCASSFGPDPSEDTQYFGPGTRLTVL.

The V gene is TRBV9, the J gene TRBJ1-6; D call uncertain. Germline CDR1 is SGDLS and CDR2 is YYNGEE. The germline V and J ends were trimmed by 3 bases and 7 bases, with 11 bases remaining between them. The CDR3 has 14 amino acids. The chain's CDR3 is CASSATVGNSPLHF. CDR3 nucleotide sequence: TGTGCCAGCAGCGCGACCGTGGGCAATTCACCCCTCCACTTT.

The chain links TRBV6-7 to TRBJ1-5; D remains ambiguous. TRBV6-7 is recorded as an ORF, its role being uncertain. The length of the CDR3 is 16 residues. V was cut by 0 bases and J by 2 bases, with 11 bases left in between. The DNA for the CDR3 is TGTGCCAGCAGTTACTCGGGCCCTACAGGCAATCAGCCCCAGCATTTT. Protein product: CASSYSGPTGNQPQHF.

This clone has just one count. The CDR3 protein is CASSLGVTSDTQYF. DNA of the CDR3: TGTGCCAGCAGCTTAGGGGTCACATCGGATACGCAGTATTTT. The genes are TRBV11-2 and TRBJ2-3; no reliable D call. The CDR3 sequence is 14 residues long. Between the trimmed V and J ends, which lost 1 base and 6 bases, there was a span of 11 bases. CDR1 SGHAT and CDR2 FQNNGV come from the germline V gene.

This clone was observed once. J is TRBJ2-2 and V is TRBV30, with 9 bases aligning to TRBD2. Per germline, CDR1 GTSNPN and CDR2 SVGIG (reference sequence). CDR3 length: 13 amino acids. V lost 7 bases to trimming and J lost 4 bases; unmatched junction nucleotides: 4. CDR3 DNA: TGTGCCTCCAGCGGGAGGTTCACCGGGGAGCTGTTTTTT. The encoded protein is CASSGRFTGELFF.

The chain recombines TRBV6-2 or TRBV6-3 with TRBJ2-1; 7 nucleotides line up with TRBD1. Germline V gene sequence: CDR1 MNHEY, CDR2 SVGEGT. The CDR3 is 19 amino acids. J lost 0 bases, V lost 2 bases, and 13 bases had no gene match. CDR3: CASSYRETGPSSSYNEQFF. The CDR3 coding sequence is TGTGCCAGCAGTTACCGAGAGACAGGGCCCTCCAGCTCCTACAATGAGCAGTTCTTC.

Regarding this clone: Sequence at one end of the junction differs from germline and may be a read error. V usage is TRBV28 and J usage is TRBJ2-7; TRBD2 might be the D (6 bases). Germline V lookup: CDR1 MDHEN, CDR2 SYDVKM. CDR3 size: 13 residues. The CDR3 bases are TGTGCCAGCACGCCCCGGGGCATCCTAAGTGGGACTTTC. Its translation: CASTPRGILSGTF.

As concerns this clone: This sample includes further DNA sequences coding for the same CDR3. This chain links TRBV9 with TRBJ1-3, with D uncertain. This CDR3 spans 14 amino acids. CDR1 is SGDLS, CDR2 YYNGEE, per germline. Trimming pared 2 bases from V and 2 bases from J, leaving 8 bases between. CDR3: CASSVGGTGNTIYF. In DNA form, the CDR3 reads TGTGCCAGCAGCGTCGGCGGAACTGGAAACACCATATATTTT. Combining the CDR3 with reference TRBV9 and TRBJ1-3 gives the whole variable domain DSGVTQTPKHLITATGQRVTLRCSPRSGDLSVYWYQQSLDQGLQFLIQYYNGEERAKGNILERFSAQQFPDLHSELNLSSLELGDSALYFCASSVGGTGNTIYFGEGSWLTVV.

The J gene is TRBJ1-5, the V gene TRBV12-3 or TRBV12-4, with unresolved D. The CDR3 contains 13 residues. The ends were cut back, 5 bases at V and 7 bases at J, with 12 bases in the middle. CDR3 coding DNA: TGTGCCAGCAGTGATGAGGTGACGCAGCCCCAGCATTTT. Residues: CASSDEVTQPQHF.

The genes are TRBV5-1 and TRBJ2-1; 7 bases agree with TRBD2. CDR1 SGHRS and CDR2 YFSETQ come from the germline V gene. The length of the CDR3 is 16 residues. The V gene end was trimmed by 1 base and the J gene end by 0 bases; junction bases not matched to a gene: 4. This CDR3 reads CASSLWGGSSYNEQFF. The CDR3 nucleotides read TGCGCCAGCAGCTTGTGGGGCGGGAGCTCCTACAATGAGCAGTTCTTC.

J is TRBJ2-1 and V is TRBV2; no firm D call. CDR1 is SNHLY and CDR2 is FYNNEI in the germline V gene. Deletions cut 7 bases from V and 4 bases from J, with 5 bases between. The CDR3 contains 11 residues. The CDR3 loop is CASTQYNEQFF. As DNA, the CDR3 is TGTGCCAGCACCCAATACAATGAGCAGTTCTTC.

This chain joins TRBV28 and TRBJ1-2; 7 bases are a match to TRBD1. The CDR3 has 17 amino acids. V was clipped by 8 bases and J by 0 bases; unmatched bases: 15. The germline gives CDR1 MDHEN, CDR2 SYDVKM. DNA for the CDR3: TGTGCCAGCGAACCTCCTAGCGGGACAGCCACTAACTATGGCTACACCTTC. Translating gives CASEPPSGTATNYGYTF.

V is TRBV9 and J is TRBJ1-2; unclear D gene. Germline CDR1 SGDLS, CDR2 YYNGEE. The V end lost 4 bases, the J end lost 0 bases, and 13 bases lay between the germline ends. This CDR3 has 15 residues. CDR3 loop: CASSHGPGSNYGYTF. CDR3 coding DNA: TGTGCCAGCAGCCATGGTCCAGGTTCTAACTATGGCTACACCTTC.

CDR3 sequence (DNA): TGTGCCTGGACCCGAACTAGCGGAAGCACAGATACGCAGTATTTT. As protein: CAWTRTSGSTDTQYF. The chain uses TRBV30 and TRBJ2-3; 8 bases fit TRBD2. CDR3 length: 15 residues. Germline V gene lookup returns CDR1 GTSNPN and CDR2 SVGIG (reference sequence). The J segment lost 0 bases and the V segment lost 4 bases, leaving 6 bases of the junction unmatched.

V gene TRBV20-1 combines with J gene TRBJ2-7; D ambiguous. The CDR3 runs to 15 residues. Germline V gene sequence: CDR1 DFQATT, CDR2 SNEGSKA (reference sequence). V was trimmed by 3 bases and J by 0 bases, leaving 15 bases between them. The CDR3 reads CSASAGGPTSYEQYF. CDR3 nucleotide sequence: TGCAGTGCTAGTGCCGGCGGACCCACCTCCTACGAGCAGTACTTC.

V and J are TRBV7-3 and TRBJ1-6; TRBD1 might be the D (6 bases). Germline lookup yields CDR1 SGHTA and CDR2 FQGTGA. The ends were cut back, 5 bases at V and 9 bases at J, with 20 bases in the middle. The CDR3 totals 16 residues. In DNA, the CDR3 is TGTGCCAGCAGCCCAACCCCCGACAGGAGTATTTCACCCCTCCACTTT. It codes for CASSPTPDRSISPLHF.

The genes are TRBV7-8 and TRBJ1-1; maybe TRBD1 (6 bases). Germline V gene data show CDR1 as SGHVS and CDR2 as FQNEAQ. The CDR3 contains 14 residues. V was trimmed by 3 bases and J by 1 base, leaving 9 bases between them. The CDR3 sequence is CASSLGHKNTEAFF. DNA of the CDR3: TGTGCCAGCAGCTTGGGACACAAGAACACTGAAGCTTTCTTT.

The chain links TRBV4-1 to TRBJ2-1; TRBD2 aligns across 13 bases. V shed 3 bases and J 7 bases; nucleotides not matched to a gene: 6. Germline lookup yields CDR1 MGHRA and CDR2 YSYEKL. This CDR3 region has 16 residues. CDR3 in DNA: TGCGCCAGCAGCCAGATCGGGACTAGCGGGATAAATGAGCAGTTCTTC. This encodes CASSQIGTSGINEQFF.

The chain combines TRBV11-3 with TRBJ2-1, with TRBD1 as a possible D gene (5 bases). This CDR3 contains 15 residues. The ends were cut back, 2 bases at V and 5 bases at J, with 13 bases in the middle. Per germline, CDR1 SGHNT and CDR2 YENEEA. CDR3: CASSLTARANNEQFF. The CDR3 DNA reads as TGTGCCAGCAGCTTAACCGCCAGGGCGAACAATGAGCAGTTCTTC.

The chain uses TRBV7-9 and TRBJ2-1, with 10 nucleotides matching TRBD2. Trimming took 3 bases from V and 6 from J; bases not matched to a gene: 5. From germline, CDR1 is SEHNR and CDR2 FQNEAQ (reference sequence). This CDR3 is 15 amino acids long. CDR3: CASSFRASGSNEQFF. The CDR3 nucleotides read TGTGCCAGCAGCTTCCGGGCTAGCGGGAGCAATGAGCAGTTCTTC.

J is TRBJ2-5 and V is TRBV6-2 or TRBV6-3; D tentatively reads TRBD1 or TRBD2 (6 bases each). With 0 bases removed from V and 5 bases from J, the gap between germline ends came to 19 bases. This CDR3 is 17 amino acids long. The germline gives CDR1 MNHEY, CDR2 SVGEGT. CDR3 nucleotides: TGTGCCAGCAGTTACTCGCCTCGGGGGCGATTTGGGGAGACCCAGTACTTC. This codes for CASSYSPRGRFGETQYF.

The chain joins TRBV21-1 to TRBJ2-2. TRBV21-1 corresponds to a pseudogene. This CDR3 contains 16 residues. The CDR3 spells CASSSEGRTYTGELFF. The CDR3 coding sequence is TGTGCCAGCAGTTCCGAGGGGCGGACCTACACCGGGGAGCTGTTTTTT.

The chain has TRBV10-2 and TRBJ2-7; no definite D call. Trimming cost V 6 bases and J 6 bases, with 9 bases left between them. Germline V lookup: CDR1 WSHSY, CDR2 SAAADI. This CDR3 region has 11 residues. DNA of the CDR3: TGCGCCAGCAGGGATTTCGGCGAGCAGTACTTC. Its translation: CASRDFGEQYF.

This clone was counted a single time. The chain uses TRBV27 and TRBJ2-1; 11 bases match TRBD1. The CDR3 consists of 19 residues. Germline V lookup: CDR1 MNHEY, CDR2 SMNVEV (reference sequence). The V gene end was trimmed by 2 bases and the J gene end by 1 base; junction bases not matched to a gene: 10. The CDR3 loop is CASSLSGQGAQRSYNEQFF. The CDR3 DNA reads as TGTGCCAGCAGTTTAAGTGGACAGGGGGCGCAAAGGTCCTACAATGAGCAGTTCTTC.

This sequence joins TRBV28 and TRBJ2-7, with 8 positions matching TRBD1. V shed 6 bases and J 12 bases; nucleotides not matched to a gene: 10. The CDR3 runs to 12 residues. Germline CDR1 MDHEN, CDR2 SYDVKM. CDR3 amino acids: CASRSGTGELYF. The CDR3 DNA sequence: TGTGCCAGCAGGTCCGGGACAGGAGAACTGTACTTC.

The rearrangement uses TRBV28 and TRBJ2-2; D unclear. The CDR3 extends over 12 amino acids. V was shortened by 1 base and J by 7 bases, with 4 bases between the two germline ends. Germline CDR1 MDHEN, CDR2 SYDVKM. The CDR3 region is CASSLSSGELFF. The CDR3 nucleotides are TGTGCCAGCAGTTTATCTAGCGGGGAGCTGTTTTTT. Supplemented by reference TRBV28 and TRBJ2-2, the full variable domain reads DVKVTQSSRYLVKRTGEKVFLECVQDMDHENMFWYRQDPGLGLRLIYFSYDVKMKEKGDIPEGYSVSREKKERFSLILESASTNQTSMYLCASSLSSGELFFGEGSRLTVL.